This record concerns one T cell receptor beta chain sequence. This clone was counted a few times. There is no known antigen for this receptor. No clone much larger than this one lies a single base away; base qualities are absent. The immunoSEQ Assay was used to sequence TCRbeta CDR3 regions. After extraction, genomic DNA underwent amplification by bias-controlled multiplex PCR, followed by high-throughput sequencing. In the source study's methods: To quantify the absolute abundance of every unique TCRbeta CDR3 region, sequences were collapsed and filtered. Usable DNA was measured by amplifying reference genes present in all nucleated cells, and TCRbeta template counts were normalized to that usable DNA to estimate T cell fraction. Repertoire TCRs were annotated as SARS-CoV-2-specific when V gene, CDR3 amino acid sequence and J gene were exactly matched to a known reactive TCR set. The reference SARS-CoV-2 TCR set was obtained from MIRA and was filtered for enrichment in COVID-19-positive ImmuneCODE repertoires, whereby public or cross-reactive TCRs were removed. Drawing on the MIRA antigens, annotated TCRs were analysed further at the level of specific ORF or position within ORF. Breadth was defined as annotated unique rearrangements over total unique productive rearrangements; depth was the summed frequency of those rearrangements. TCR breadth was compared between groups using two-sided Wilcoxon rank-sum tests. TCRdb re-hosts the immuneACCESS table, in-frame sequences only. Its copies lack some clones; in the studies checked, an unresolved V gene accounts for under half of them, and the cause for the rest is not known. V, J and clone size reflect that table, while D and trimming were determined from the DNA. Recorded for this sample are 350,000 to 500,000 clones; about nine tenths of them occurred a single time. The biggest ten clones account for about 4.4% of the sample.

The source of the sample is a study of Ad26.COV2.S vaccination and SARS-CoV-2 variants (dated by TCRdb to the early 2020s). Regarding the complete study: Vaccine-arm donors were drawn from COV1001, a multicentre, randomized, double-blind, placebo-controlled phase I-IIa trial of Ad26.COV2.S in healthy adults. Dosing of Ad26.COV2.S was intramuscular, at either 5x10^10 or 1x10^11 viral particles, delivered as one shot or as two shots spaced 56 days apart. The specificity and breadth of SARS-CoV-2-reactive T cell receptors after Ad26.COV2.S vaccination were assessed by TCRbeta repertoire sequencing. The TCR-sequenced set comprised approximately 30 samples: approximately 19 Ad26.COV2.S vaccine recipients, 5 placebo recipients and 8 SARS-CoV-2 convalescent individuals. Trial participants were randomized into five groups of five, in which low-dose or high-dose Ad26.COV2.S was given once or twice, or placebo was given on both occasions. Investigators remained blinded to trial group allocation during experiments and outcome assessment. The investigation overall reported the following: Ad26.COV2.S recipients had higher spike-specific TCR breadth than placebo recipients (P = 0.0014). The authors noted that total T cell responses may have been underestimated by the TCR breadth and depth analyses. The study was not powered for comparison of responses between vaccine doses or regimens. After vaccination, spike-specific CD8+ and CD4+ T cell responses were reported to show substantial breadth. Comparable non-spike TCR breadth was observed between vaccine and placebo recipients, consistent with only spike being contained in the vaccine.

V is shortened by 2 bases, J by 4 bases, and the region joining them spans 11 bases. Inclusive of the bounding cysteine and phenylalanine, the CDR3 is 14 residues long. This entry keeps only the CDR3 DNA: 42 bases, framed from base 1. The CDR1 and CDR2 encoded by the germline V gene are MDHEN and SYDVKM. The treatment or condition tag for this specimen amounts to: around 19 received Ad26.COV2.S at low or high dose, single or two shots; several received placebo; per-sample allocation not given. Repertoires of vaccine and placebo recipients were sequenced from samples taken on day 63 after the first injection. Between 29 July and 7 August 2020, Cohort 1b enrolled about two dozen adults aged 18-55 years at one site in Boston, USA. Ad26.COV2.S consisted of a replication-incompetent adenovirus type 26 vector by which a prefusion-stabilized SARS-CoV-2 spike protein from the original Wuhan strain was expressed.

This specimen consisted of peripheral blood, obtained in a trial of Ad26.COV2.S vaccine versus placebo. The V gene is TRBV28 and the J gene is TRBJ1-2, with TRBD1 as a weak D call on 5 bases. The sequence was obtained from a person between 18 and 60 years old who received the Ad26.COV2.S COVID-19 vaccine or a placebo. The CDR3 region: CASSLGQGRYGYTF. The DNA is as follows: TGTGCCAGCAGTTTAGGGCAGGGCCGCTATGGCTACACCTTC.